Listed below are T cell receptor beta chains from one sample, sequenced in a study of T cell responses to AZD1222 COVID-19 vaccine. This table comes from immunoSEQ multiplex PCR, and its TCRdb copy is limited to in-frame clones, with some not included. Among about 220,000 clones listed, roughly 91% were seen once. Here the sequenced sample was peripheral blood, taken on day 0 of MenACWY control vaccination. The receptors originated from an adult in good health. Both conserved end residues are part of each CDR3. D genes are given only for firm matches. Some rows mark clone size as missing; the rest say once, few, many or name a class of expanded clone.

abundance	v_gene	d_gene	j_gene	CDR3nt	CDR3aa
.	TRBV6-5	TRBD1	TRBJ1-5	TGTGCCAGCAGGACAGGGTTGGAAGGGCCCCAGCATTTT	CASRTGLEGPQHF
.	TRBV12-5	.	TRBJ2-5	TGTGCTTCTTCCCGGGGGGAGACCCAGTACTTC	CASSRGETQYF
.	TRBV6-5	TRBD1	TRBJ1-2	TGTGCCAGCAGCCAGGACAGGAGTAACTATGGCTACACCTTC	CASSQDRSNYGYTF
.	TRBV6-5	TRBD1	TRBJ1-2	TGTGCCAGCACCCCTGGGACAGCCGGTAACTATGGCTACACCTTC	CASTPGTAGNYGYTF
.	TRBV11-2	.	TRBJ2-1	TGTGCCAGCAGCTTAGAAGTCAGGGGAAGCTACAATGAGCAGTTCTTC	CASSLEVRGSYNEQFF
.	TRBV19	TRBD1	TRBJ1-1	TGTGCCAGTACCCAACAGACAGGGGGCATCACTGAAGCTTTCTTT	CASTQQTGGITEAFF
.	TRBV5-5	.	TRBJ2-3	TGTGCCAGCAGCTTGGCAACAGGCGGGGATACGCAGTATTTT	CASSLATGGDTQYF
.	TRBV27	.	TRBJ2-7	TGTGCCAGCAGTTTCCGGGACCTATCCTACGAGCAGTACTTC	CASSFRDLSYEQYF
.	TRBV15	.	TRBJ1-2	TGTGCCACCAGCAGAGACAGGGTGGGTGGAGTCGGCTACACCTTC	CATSRDRVGGVGYTF
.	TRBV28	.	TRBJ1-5	TGTGCCAGCAGTTGGTTGGGGGCCGGCAATCAGCCCCAGCATTTT	CASSWLGAGNQPQHF
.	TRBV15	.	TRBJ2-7	TGTGCCACCAGCAGAGGGGGCGGGAACGAGCAGTACTTC	CATSRGGGNEQYF
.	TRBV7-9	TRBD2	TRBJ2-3	TGTGCCAGCAGCTGGCGGGGGGGCACAGATACGCAGTATTTT	CASSWRGGTDTQYF
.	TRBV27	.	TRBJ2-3	TGTGCCAGCAGTTTCAGGTTGGGGATCACAGATACGCAGTATTTT	CASSFRLGITDTQYF
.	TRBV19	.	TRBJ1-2	TGTGCCAGTAGTACCGGCGGCGTCGCCATTGAGGGCTACACCTTC	CASSTGGVAIEGYTF
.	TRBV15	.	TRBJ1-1	TGTGCCACCAGCAGAGGTGGCGGATCCGTTGAAGCTTTCTTT	CATSRGGGSVEAFF
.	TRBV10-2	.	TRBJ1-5	TGCGCCTCAGGGCCAAACGCCAATCAGCCCCAGCATTTT	CASGPNANQPQHF
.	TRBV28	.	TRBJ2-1	TGTGCCAGCAGCCAACCACGGCGGGGCAATGAGCAGTTCTTC	CASSQPRRGNEQFF
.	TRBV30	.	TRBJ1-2	TGTGCCTGGAACGACCTCTACGGTGGCTACACCTTC	CAWNDLYGGYTF
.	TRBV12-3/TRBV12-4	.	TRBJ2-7	TGTGCCAGCAGTTTAATCGGGGAGCAGTACTTC	CASSLIGEQYF
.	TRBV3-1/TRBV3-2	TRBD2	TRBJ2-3	TGTGCCAGCAGCGGGCGGGGAGGGAGCACAGATACGCAGTATTTT	CASSGRGGSTDTQYF
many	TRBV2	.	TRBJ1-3	TGTGCCAGCAGTAGACGGTCTCACTCTGGAAACACCATATATTTT	CASSRRSHSGNTIYF
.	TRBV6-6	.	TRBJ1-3	TGTGCCAGCAGGATTCAGGGAAGTGGTGGAAACACCATATATTTT	CASRIQGSGGNTIYF
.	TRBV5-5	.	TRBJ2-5	TGTGCCAGCAGCTTGGGCAGCCAGCGGCAGACCCAGTACTTC	CASSLGSQRQTQYF